This TCR beta chain was observed in a study of cytomegalovirus exposure and HLA in healthy donors (TCRdb year 2017). About the investigation overall: In an earlier analysis of roughly 500 of the donors, 276 Gb of sequence data and 117 million unique TCR beta sequences from approximately 180 million T cells were reported. All discovery cohort repertoires had been generated using a single sequencing platform. Using immunosequencing, the study profiled T cell repertoires from about 650 subjects and related those repertoires to cytomegalovirus serostatus. To decide whether each TCR beta V gene segment behaved as functional or pseudogenic, an earlier analysis of 587 of the donors relied on high-throughput TCR beta sequencing. Both class I and class II loci were covered by HLA typing, at four-digit resolution. A few DR-DQ haplotypes were handled as single units for association and clustering because linkage in the cohort was strong. Genome-wide SNP genotypes for about 60% of the 666 donors were used in a later genetic analysis, which treated that subset as a discovery cohort. Typing coverage varied by locus: roughly 629-630 donors for A, B, C, DRB1 and DQB1; roughly 500 for DQA1; about 570 for DPA1; 400 to 480 for DPB1. High-throughput TCR immunosequencing, statistical association of individual TCRs with disease status, and machine learning were combined to predict cytomegalovirus infection status. The study was designed to test whether signatures of past pathogen exposure could be identified by cataloging public T cell receptors. The later analysis used no new phenotypic data to find candidate immune exposures, relying instead on TCR beta sequences and their occurrence across donors. An early release that covered some 640 HLA-typed donors contained 300 to 350 gigabases of sequencing data and around 85 million unique TCR sequences. In addition to the first cohort of roughly 670 subjects, a separate validation cohort of under 150 different subjects was used. Of the 398 genotyped donors, 65% to 90% were placed in the genetic ancestry cluster associated with self-reported Caucasian donors. Donor age, sex, ethnicity and CMV serostatus were compiled alongside the repertoire data. A later analysis re-examined previously published TCR beta repertoires from roughly 650 donors and added high-resolution HLA genotyping to investigate patterns of TCR occurrence. Among about 400 genotyped donors of the cohort, an average of approximately 200,000 unique TCR beta nucleotide sequences was sequenced per donor, of which approximately 18% were non-productive.

Here is what the overall study found, with its caveats: In a later analysis, HLA-associated TCR beta chains showed more clonal expansion and lower generation probabilities than non-associated chains that were equally common. Linkage disequilibrium might explain the correlated functional status among segregating V segments, but an unknown experimental factor could not be ruled out. Because counts were too low, seventeen rarely observed V segments, including chromosome 9 orphons, were left out of the earlier analysis of 500 to 650 of the donors. Strong co-occurrence of HLA alleles, especially DR and DQ, made assigning TCR associations to individual alleles difficult. The 87-base-pair reads could not distinguish some IMGT-functional V segments, including TRBV6-2 and TRBV6-3, so those segments were excluded. In vitro tests confirmed that a few of the cytomegalovirus-associated TCR beta chains recognize cytomegalovirus antigens. A later analysis found that TCR association rates varied across HLA loci, with DRB1 alleles showing the most associated TCRs and HLA-C alleles the fewest. According to a later analysis, parvovirus B19, influenza, CMV and Epstein-Barr virus appeared linked to several top co-occurrence clusters. V-gene and J-gene trimming of TCR beta chains was associated with a missense DCLRE1C variant in a later genetic analysis, and the association was replicated in an independent cohort. In a later analysis, some 18,000 TCR beta sequences were associated with specific HLA alleles at a false discovery rate of 0.05. The presence/absence analyses assumed that sequencing depth was roughly uniform across donors, and that assumption may not be true. A further reported finding was that TCR beta sequences accurately predicted the HLA-A and HLA-B alleles for most subjects in the first cohort. In the study, 150 to 200 TCR beta chains were listed as associated with cytomegalovirus. CMV serostatus was the only immune exposure information available for the cohort. It was suggested by the authors that the approach could potentially be generalized to other disease states and immunological phenotypes. Because HLA typing was unavailable for some donors at each locus, only the typed subset was used in association tests. Only TCR beta chains were sequenced in this cohort, and the absence of alpha or paired-chain data limited detectable features. Across donors, most TCR sequences were observed very rarely, whereas some public TCRs were present in many individuals. Most CMV-associated TCR beta chains appeared to be HLA-restricted in a later analysis, and the HLA associations seemed to be driven largely by CMV exposure. The sequencing pipeline was judged likely to have produced a cluster of highly shared sequence variants as a technical artifact. In an earlier analysis of 587 of the donors, most TCR beta V segments appeared in productive rearrangements about 90% or about 30% of the time, broadly matching IMGT annotations. A later genetic analysis reported fewer N-insertions in productive TCRs among donors in an Asian-associated ancestry cluster than the roughly 640-donor mean. Cytomegalovirus status was reported to be diagnosed by the classifier with high specificity and sensitivity in both the original and validation cohorts.

V has 4 bases trimmed and J has 1 base trimmed; junction bases matching no gene number 1. The germline V gene supplies CDR1 SGHRS and CDR2 YFSETQ. The CDR3 measures 13 amino acids from cysteine to phenylalanine. Only the CDR3 portion is preserved as DNA: 39 bases, with reading frame beginning at the first base. As for this clone: The clone's antigen remains unknown. The input lacks base qualities; no much larger clone sits a single base away.

The cohort was made up of 650 to 700 healthy bone marrow donors. At the time of sampling, every cohort member was nominally healthy, though immune exposures that went unrecorded were likely present. The donor tested CMV seronegative, placing the donor among the 350 or so seronegative members of the cohort. A peripheral blood sample was provided by each donor, and peripheral blood mononuclear cells were used for TCR beta sequencing. The Qiagen DNeasy Blood Extraction Kit was used to extract genomic DNA from the blood cell samples. Library method: the immunoSEQ multiplex PCR assay. The multiplex PCR relied on a mix of 60 forward primers for TCR Vbeta segments and 13 reverse primers for TCR Jbeta segments. The CDR3 region of rearranged TCR beta genes was amplified from genomic DNA with a multiplex PCR assay. On the Illumina HiSeq System, the amplified TCR beta libraries were sequenced as 87-base-pair reads. From the authors' description of their analysis: In a later analysis, 77 million or so unique TCR beta chains were counted across the roughly 700 repertoires, and around 10 million of these chains were shared by at least two donors. To remove PCR and sequencing errors, raw reads were error-corrected and collapsed into unique sequences using a nearest-neighbor algorithm that merged closely related sequences. To assign V, D and J gene segments, CDR3 sequences were aligned to IMGT reference sequences. For a sequence to be retained, at least a six-nucleotide match to both a V gene segment and a J gene segment was required. Rearrangements were called productive when the CDR3 lacked stop codons and stayed in frame with V and J; all others were non-productive. Following IMGT convention, CDR3 was defined as the stretch from the second conserved V-encoded cysteine to the conserved J-encoded phenylalanine. Sequences without an unambiguous match to a single V gene segment were excluded from the earlier analysis of several hundred of the donors. In an earlier analysis of 500 to 750 of the donors, V segments were called functional above 56.7% productive rearrangements and were called segregating when the between-donor standard deviation exceeded 5%. To diagnose cytomegalovirus status from the catalog of TCR beta chain sequences, a statistical classification framework was built. In a later analysis, V and J genes were assigned by comparing TCR nucleotide sequences against IMGT/GENE-DB human TR gene sequences. Using the TCRdist pipeline, a later analysis assigned CDR3 sequences along with most-parsimonious VDJ recombination scenarios. In a later analysis, each TCR beta chain was defined by its CDR3 amino acid sequence together with its V-gene family, and reads without a unique V-gene family were excluded. To address suspected cross-contamination and a sequencing artifact, a later analysis removed 592 highly shared, low-generation-probability nucleotide sequences. In a later analysis, a clonal expansion index for each public chain was calculated from normalized within-repertoire ranks of inferred template counts. In a later analysis, generation probabilities were computed with a VDJ recombination model fitted to out-of-frame rearrangements, and the resulting probabilities were checked against IGoR. A later analysis scored TCR-TCR, TCR-HLA and TCR-CMV co-occurrence with hypergeometric tests, applying a repertoire-size bias correction to TCR pairs. To estimate false discovery rates, a later analysis permuted the HLA or CMV assignments 20 times. In a later analysis, co-occurring TCRs were grouped with DBSCAN, and TCRdist sequence similarity was added when clustering was performed within HLA-allele-positive subsets. Co-occurrence clustering excluded repertoires with fewer than 30,000 or more than 120,000 public chains, plus five with anomalous nucleotide sharing. TCRdb's version of the immuneACCESS table is confined to in-frame rearrangements and falls short of the full clone set. An unresolved V gene accounts for under half of the shortfall where checked; the remainder is of unknown origin. V and J calls and clone size are those listed in that table; D and trimming were worked out from the DNA. The sample table records fewer than 350,000 clones; about 87% of these occur just once. The top ten constitute around 2.1% of the sample.

Recombination connected TRBV5-1 to TRBJ1-1; TRBD1 fits 7 bases in the junction. This sequence originates from a woman younger than 35 in good health and CMV-seronegative. Sample: PBMCs. The CDR3 loop reads CASSRQGNTEAFF. Read as DNA, the sequence is TGCGCCAGCAGCCGACAGGGGAACACTGAAGCTTTCTTT.